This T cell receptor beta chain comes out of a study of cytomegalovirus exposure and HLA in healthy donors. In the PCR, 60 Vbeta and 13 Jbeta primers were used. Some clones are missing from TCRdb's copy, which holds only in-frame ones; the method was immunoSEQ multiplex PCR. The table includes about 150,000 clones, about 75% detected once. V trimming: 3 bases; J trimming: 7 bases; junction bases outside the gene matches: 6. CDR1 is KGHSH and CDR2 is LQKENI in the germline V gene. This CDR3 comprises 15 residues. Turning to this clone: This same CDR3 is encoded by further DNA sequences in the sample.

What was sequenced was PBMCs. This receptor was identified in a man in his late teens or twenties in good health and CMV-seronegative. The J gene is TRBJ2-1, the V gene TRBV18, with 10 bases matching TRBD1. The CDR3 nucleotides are TGTGCCAGCTCACCTGGAGGACAGGGGGGGAATGAGCAGTTCTTC. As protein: CASSPGGQGGNEQFF.